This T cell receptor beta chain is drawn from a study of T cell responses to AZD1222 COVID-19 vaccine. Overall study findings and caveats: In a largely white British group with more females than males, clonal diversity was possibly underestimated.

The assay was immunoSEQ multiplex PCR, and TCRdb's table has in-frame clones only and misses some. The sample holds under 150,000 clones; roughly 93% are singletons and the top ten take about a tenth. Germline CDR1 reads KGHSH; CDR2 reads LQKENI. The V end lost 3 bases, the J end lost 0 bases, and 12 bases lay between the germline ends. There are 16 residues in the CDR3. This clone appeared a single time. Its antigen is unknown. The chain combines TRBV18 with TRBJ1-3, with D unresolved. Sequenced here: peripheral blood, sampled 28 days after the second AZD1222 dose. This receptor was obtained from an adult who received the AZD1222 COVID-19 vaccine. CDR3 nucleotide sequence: TGTGCCAGCTCACCCCCCAGCAGGAGCTCTGGAAACACCATATATTTT. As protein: CASSPPSRSSGNTIYF.